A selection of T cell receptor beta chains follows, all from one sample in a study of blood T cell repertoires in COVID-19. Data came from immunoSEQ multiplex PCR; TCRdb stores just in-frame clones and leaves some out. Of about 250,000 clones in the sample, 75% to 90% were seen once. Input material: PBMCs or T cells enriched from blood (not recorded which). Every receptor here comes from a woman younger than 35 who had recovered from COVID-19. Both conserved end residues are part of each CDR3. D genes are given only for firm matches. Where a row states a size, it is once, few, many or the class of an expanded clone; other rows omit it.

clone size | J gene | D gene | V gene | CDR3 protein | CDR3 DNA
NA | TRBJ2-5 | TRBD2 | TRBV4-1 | CASSLGRGGEETQYF | TGCGCCAGCAGCCTTGGGCGGGGGGGCGAAGAGACCCAGTACTTC
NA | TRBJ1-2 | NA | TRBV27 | CASRERERRYTF | TGTGCCAGCAGGGAGCGGGAGAGGCGCTACACCTTC
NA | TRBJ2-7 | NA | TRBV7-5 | CARPTRQFPTYEQYF | TGTGCCAGACCGACCAGACAGTTTCCCACCTACGAGCAGTACTTC
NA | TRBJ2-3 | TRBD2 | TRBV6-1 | CASSATAGGPPISTDTQYF | TGTGCCAGCAGTGCTACAGCGGGGGGGCCCCCAATAAGCACAGATACGCAGTATTTT
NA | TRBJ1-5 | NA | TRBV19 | CASSPDSSLRSQHF | TGTGCCAGTAGTCCCGACAGCTCCCTACGGTCCCAGCATTTT
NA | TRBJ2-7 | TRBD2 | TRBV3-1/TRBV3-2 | CASSQAWRGSYEQYF | TGTGCCAGCAGCCAAGCTTGGCGGGGGAGCTACGAGCAGTACTTC
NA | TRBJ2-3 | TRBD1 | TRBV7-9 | CASSLWGQGSTDTQYF | TGTGCCAGCAGCTTATGGGGACAGGGAAGTACAGATACGCAGTATTTT
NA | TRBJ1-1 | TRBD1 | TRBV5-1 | CASSTGTVNTEAFF | TGCGCCAGCAGCACGGGGACAGTGAACACTGAAGCTTTCTTT
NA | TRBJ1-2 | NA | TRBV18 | CASSPQALRTAYGYTF | TGTGCCAGCTCACCACAAGCGCTGAGGACAGCCTATGGCTACACCTTC
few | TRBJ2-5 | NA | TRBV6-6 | CASSPSQETQYF | TGTGCCAGCAGTCCCTCCCAAGAGACCCAGTACTTC
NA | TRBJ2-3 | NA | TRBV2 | CASSDFGTDTQYF | TGTGCCAGCAGTGATTTCGGCACAGATACGCAGTATTTT
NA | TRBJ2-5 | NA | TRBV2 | CASMRDQETQYF | TGTGCCAGCATGAGGGACCAAGAGACCCAGTACTTC
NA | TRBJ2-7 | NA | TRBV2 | CASRTTAFFYEQYF | TGTGCCAGCAGGACGACTGCGTTTTTCTACGAGCAGTACTTC
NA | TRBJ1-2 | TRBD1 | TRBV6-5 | CASSYSLDREGYTF | TGTGCCAGCAGTTACTCGCTTGACAGGGAAGGCTACACCTTC
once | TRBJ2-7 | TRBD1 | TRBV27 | CASSLSTGVHEQYF | TGTGCCAGCAGTTTATCAACAGGGGTCCACGAGCAGTACTTC
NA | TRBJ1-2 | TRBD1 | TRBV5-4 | CASSYPGQTLYGYTF | TGTGCCAGCAGCTATCCGGGACAGACCCTCTATGGCTACACCTTC
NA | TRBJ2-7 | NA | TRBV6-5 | CASRPGTAGSYEQYF | TGTGCCAGCAGACCCGGGACAGCGGGCTCCTACGAGCAGTACTTC
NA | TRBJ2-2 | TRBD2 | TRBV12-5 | CASGFIAGGNTGELFF | TGTGCTAGTGGTTTCATAGCGGGGGGGAACACCGGGGAGCTGTTTTTT
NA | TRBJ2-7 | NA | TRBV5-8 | CASSLILTNTIYEQYF | TGTGCCAGCAGCTTAATTCTCACCAATACAATCTACGAGCAGTACTTC
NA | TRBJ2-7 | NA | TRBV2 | CASSPGTGPPEQYF | TGTGCCAGCAGCCCCGGGACTGGACCCCCTGAGCAGTACTTC
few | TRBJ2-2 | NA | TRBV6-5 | CASTTGTGETGELFF | TGTGCCAGCACTACCGGAACAGGAGAAACCGGGGAGCTGTTTTTT
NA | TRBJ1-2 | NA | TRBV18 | CASSAGWGSFNYGYTF | TGTGCCAGCTCAGCGGGTTGGGGAAGCTTCAACTATGGCTACACCTTC
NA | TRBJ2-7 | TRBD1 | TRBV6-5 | CASSYRTGPYEQYF | TGTGCCAGCAGTTACAGGACAGGGCCCTACGAGCAGTACTTC
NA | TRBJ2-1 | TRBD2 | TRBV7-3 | CASSLRGGPYNEQFF | TGTGCCAGCAGCCTTCGGGGGGGCCCCTACAATGAGCAGTTCTTC
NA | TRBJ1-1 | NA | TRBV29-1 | CSAFLMNTEAFF | TGCAGCGCGTTTCTTATGAACACTGAAGCTTTCTTT
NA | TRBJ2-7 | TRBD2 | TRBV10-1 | CASSESYTGTSGYEQYF | TGCGCCAGCAGTGAGTCGTATACTGGGACTAGCGGCTACGAGCAGTACTTC
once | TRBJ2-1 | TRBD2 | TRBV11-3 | CASSLLAGGPNEQFF | TGTGCCAGCAGCTTGCTAGCGGGGGGGCCAAATGAGCAGTTCTTC
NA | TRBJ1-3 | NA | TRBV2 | CASGARGGSGNTIYF | TGTGCCAGCGGGGCTAGGGGGGGCTCTGGAAACACCATATATTTT
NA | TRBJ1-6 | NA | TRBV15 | CATSGDSNSPLHF | TGTGCCACCAGCGGAGACAGTAATTCACCCCTCCACTTT
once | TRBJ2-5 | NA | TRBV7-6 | CASSPTTMQETQYF | TGTGCCAGCAGCCCCACGACTATGCAAGAGACCCAGTACTTC
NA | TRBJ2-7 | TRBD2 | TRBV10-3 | CAISEHQRGGSYEQYF | TGTGCCATCAGTGAGCACCAGCGGGGGGGCTCCTACGAGCAGTACTTC
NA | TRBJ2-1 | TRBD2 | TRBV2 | CASKGESGGYNEQFF | TGTGCCAGCAAAGGGGAGAGCGGGGGGTACAATGAGCAGTTCTTC
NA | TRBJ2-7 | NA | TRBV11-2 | CASSLEGGGTYEQYF | TGTGCCAGCAGCTTAGAGGGTGGGGGGACCTACGAGCAGTACTTC
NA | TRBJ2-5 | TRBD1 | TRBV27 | CASSDRGQETQYF | TGTGCCAGCAGCGACAGGGGCCAAGAGACCCAGTACTTC
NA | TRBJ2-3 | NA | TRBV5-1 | CASSLGGGGTDTQYF | TGCGCCAGCAGCTTGGGAGGAGGGGGCACAGATACGCAGTATTTT
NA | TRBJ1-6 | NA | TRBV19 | CASSIFGGNSPLHF | TGTGCCAGTAGTATATTTGGAGGGAATTCACCCCTCCACTTT
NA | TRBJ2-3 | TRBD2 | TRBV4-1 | CASSLRTSGGVTDTQYF | TGCGCCAGCAGCTTACGGACTAGCGGGGGGGTCACAGATACGCAGTATTTT
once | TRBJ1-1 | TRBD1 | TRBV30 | CAWSAGGAEAFF | TGTGCCTGGAGCGCAGGGGGTGCTGAAGCTTTCTTT
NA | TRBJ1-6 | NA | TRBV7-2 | CASSLAAGVGNSPLHF | TGTGCCAGCAGCTTAGCGGCCGGGGTCGGGAATTCACCCCTCCACTTT
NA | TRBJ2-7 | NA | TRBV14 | CASSHGSFREQYF | TGTGCCAGCAGCCACGGCAGCTTCAGGGAGCAGTACTTC
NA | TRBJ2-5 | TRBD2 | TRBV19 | CASSRGGSQETQYF | TGTGCCAGTAGTCGCGGGGGTAGCCAAGAGACCCAGTACTTC
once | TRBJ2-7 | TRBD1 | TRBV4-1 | CASSQTGGGYEQYF | TGCGCCAGCAGCCAAACAGGGGGCGGTTACGAGCAGTACTTC
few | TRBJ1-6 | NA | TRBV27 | CASSLSRGTLHF | TGTGCCAGCAGTTTATCCCGGGGTACCCTCCACTTT